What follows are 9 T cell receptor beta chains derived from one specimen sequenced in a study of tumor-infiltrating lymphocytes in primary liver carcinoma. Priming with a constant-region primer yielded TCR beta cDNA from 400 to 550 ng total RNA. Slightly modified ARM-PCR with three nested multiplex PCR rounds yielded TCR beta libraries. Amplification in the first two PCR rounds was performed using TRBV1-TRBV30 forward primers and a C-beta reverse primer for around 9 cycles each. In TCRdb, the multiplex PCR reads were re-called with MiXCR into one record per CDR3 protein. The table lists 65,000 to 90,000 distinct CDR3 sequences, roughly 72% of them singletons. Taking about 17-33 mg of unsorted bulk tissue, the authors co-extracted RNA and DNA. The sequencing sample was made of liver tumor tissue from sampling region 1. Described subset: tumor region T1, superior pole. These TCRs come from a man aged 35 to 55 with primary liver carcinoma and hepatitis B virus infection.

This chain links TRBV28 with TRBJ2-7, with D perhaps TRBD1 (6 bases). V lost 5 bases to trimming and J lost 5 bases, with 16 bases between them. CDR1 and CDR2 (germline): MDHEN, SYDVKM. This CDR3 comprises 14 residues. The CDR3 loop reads CASSLGGLRDEQYF. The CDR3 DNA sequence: TGTGCCAGCAGTCTAGGGGGTTTGAGAGACGAGCAGTACTTC.

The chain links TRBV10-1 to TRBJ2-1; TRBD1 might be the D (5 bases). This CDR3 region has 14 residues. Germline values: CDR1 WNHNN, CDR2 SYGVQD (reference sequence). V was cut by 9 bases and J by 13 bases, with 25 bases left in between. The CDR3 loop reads CARQGRGRGGLQFF. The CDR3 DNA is TGCGCCAGGCAGGGAAGGGGTAGGGGCGGCCTTCAGTTCTTC.

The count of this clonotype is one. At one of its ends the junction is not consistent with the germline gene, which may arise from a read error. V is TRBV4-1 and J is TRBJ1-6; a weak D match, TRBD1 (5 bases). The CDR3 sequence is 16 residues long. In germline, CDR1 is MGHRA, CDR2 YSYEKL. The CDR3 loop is CANSQDGGRRPKPLHF. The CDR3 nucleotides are TGCGCCAACAGCCAAGATGGGGGAAGAAGGCCCAAACCCCTCCACTTT.

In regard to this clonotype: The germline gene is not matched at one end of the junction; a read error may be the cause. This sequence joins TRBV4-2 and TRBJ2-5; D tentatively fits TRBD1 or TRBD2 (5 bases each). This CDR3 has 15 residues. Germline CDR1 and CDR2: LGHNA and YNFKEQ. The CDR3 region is CASNQGTDVREAQYF. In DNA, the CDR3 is TGTGCCAGCAACCAAGGGACCGACGTTCGAGAGGCCCAGTACTTC.

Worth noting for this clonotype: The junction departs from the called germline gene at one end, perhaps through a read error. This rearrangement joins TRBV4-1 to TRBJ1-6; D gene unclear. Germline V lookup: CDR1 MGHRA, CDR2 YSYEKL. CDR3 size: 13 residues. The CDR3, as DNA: TGCGCCAGCAGCCAGCAAATAAATTCACCCCTCCGCTTT. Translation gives CASSQQINSPLRF.

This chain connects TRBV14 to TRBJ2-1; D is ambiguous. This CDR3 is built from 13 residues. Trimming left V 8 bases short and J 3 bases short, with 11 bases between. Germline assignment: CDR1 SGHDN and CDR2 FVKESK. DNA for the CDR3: TGTGCCAGCCAAGATCACTACTACAATGAGCAGTTCTTC. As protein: CASQDHYYNEQFF.

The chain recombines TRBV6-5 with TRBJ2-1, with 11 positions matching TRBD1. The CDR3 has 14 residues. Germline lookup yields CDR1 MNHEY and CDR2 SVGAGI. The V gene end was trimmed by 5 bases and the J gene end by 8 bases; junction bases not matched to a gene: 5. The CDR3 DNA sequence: TGTGCCAGCAGTACGGGACAGGGGGTGGATGAGCAGTTCTTC. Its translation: CASSTGQGVDEQFF.

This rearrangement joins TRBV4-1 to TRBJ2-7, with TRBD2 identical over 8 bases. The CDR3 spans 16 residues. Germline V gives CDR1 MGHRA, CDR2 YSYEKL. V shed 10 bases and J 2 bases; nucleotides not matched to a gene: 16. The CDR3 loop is CATSQGGSGIPYEQYF. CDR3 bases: TGCGCCACCAGTCAAGGGGGTAGCGGGATACCCTACGAGCAGTACTTC.

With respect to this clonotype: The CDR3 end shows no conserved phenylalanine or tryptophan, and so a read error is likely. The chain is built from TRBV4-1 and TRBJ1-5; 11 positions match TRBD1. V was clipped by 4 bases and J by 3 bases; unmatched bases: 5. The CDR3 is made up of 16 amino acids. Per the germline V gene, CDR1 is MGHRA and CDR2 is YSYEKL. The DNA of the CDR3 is TGCGCCAGCAGCCCTGGACAGGGGGCGCTCAATCAGCCCCAGCATTTA. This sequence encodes CASSPGQGALNQPQHL.